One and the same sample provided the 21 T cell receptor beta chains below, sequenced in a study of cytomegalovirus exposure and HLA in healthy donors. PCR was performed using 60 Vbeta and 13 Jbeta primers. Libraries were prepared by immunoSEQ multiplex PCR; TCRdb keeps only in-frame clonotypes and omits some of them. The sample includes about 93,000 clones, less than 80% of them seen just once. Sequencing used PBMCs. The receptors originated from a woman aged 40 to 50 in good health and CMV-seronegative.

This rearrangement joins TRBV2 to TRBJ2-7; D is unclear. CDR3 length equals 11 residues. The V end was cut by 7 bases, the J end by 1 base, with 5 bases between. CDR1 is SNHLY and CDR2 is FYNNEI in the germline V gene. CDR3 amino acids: CASIQSYEQYF. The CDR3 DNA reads TGTGCCAGCATACAGTCCTACGAGCAGTACTTC.

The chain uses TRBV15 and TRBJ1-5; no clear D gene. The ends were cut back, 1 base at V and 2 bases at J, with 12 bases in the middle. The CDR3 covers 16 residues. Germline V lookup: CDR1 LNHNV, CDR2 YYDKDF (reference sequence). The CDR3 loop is CATSRGAEYGNQPQHF. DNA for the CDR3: TGTGCCACCAGCAGAGGAGCCGAATACGGCAATCAGCCCCAGCATTTT.

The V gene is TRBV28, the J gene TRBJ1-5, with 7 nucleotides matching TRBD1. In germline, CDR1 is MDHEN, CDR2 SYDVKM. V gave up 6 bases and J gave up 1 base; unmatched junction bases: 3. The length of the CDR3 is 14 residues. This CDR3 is CASRPGGSNQPQHF. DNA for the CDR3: TGTGCCAGCAGACCAGGGGGAAGCAATCAGCCCCAGCATTTT.

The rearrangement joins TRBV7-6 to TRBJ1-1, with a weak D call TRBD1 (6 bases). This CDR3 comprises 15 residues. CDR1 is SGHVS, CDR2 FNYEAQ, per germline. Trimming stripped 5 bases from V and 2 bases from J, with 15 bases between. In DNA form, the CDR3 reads TGTGCCAGCAGCCCGCAACAGGGCGTAAACACTGAAGCTTTCTTT. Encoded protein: CASSPQQGVNTEAFF.

The CDR3: CASSSGLLGFDTQYF. CDR3 bases: TGTGCCAGCAGCTCGGGACTCCTTGGATTCGATACGCAGTATTTT. This chain uses TRBV7-9 with TRBJ2-3; tentatively, D is TRBD2 (6 bases). The CDR3 totals 15 residues. Trimming took off 4 bases at V and 6 bases at J, with 17 bases between the two ends. Germline V CDR1 and CDR2: SEHNR, FQNEAQ (reference sequence).

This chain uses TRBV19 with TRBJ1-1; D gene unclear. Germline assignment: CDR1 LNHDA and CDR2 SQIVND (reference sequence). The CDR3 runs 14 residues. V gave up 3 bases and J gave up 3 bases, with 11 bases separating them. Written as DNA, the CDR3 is TGTGCCAGTAGTATGAAAGGAGTTTACACTGAAGCTTTCTTT. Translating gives CASSMKGVYTEAFF.

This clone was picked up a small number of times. This CDR3 reads CASSPPGGETQYF. The CDR3, as DNA: TGTGCCAGCAGTCCCCCTGGCGGGGAGACCCAGTACTTC. The chain couples TRBV6-5 to TRBJ2-5; the D gene is possibly TRBD2 (5 bases). Deletions cut 5 bases from V and 5 bases from J, with 12 bases between. The CDR3 is 13 residues long. The germline V gene has CDR1 MNHEY and CDR2 SVGAGI.

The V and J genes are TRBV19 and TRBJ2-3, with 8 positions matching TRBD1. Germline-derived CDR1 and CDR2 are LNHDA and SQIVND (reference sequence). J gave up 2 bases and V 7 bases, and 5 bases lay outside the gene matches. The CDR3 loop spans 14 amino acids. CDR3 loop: CASTTGGYTDTQYF. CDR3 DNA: TGTGCCAGTACCACAGGGGGGTACACAGATACGCAGTATTTT.

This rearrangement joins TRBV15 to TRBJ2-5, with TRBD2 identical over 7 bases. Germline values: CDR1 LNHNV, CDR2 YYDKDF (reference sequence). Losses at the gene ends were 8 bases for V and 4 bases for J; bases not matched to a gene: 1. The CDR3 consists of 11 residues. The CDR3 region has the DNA TGTGCCACCCGCGGGGGAGAGACCCAGTACTTC. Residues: CATRGGETQYF.

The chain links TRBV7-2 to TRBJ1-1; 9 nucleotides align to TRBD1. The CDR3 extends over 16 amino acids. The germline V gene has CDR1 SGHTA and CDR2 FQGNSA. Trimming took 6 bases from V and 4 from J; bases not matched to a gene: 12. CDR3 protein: CASSLLGQGFATEAFF. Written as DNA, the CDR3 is TGTGCCAGCAGTTTACTGGGACAGGGATTTGCCACTGAAGCTTTCTTT.

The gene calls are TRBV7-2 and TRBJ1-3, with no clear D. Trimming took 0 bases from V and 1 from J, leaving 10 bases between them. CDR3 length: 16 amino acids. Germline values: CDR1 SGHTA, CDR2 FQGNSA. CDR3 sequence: CASSLAGSYSGNTIYF. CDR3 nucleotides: TGTGCCAGCAGCTTAGCGGGCAGTTATTCTGGAAACACCATATATTTT.

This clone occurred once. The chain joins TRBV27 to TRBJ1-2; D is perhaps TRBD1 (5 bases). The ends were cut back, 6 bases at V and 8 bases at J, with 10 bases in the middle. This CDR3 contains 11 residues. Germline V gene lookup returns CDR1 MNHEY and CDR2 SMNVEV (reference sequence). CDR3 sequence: CASRREGGYTF. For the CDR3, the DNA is TGTGCCAGCAGGCGGGAGGGGGGCTACACCTTC.

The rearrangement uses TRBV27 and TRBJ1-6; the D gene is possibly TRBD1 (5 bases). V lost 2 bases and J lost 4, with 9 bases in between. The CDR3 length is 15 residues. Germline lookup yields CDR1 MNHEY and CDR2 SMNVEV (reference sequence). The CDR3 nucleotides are TGTGCCAGCAGTTTAGGTCAGGGTTATAATTCACCCCTCCACTTT. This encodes CASSLGQGYNSPLHF.

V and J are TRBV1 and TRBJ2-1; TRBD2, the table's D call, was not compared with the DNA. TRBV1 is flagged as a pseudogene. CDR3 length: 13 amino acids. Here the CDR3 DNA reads TGCACCAGCAGCCAAGATCGGTACAATGAGCAGTTCTTC. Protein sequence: CTSSQDRYNEQFF.

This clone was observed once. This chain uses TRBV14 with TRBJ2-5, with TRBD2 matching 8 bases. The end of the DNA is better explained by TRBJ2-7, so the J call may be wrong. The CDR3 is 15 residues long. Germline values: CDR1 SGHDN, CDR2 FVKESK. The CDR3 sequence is CASSPPGLVGYEQYF. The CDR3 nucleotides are TGTGCCAGCAGCCCACCGGGACTAGTAGGCTACGAGCAGTACTTC.

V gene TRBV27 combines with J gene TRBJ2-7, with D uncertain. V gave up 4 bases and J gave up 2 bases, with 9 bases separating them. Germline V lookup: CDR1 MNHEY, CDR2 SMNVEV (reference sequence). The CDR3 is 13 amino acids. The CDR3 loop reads CASSYGTTYEQYF. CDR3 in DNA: TGTGCCAGCAGTTATGGCACTACCTACGAGCAGTACTTC.

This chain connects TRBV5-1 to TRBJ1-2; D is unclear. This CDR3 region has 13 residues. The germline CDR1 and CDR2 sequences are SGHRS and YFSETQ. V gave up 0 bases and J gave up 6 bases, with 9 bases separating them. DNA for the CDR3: TGCGCCAGCAGCTTGGGGCAGAAAAATGGCTACACCTTC. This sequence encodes CASSLGQKNGYTF.

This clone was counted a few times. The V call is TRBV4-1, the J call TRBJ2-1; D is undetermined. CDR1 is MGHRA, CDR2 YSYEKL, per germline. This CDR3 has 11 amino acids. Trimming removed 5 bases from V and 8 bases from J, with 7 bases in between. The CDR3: CASSFRDEQFF. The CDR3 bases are TGCGCCAGCAGCTTTAGAGATGAGCAGTTCTTC.

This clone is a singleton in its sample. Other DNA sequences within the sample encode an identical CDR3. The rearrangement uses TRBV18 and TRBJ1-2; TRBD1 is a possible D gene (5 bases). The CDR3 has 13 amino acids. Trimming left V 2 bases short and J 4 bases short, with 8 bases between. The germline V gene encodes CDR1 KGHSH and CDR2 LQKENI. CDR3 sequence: CASSPGAGYGYTF. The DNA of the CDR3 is TGTGCCAGCTCACCAGGGGCTGGCTATGGCTACACCTTC.

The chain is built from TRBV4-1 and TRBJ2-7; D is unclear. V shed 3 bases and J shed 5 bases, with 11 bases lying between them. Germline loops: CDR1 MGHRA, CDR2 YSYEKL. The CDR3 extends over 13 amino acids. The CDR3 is CASSQNNKNEQYF. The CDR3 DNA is TGCGCCAGCAGCCAGAACAACAAGAACGAGCAGTACTTC.

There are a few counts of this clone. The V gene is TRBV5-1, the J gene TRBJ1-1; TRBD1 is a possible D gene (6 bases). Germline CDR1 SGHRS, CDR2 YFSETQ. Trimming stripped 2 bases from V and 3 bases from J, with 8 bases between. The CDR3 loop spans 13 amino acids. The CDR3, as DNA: TGCGCCAGCAGCTTACAGGGATACACTGAAGCTTTCTTT. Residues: CASSLQGYTEAFF.